This passage covers 7 T cell receptor beta chains from one sample sequenced in a study of blood T cell repertoires in COVID-19. Profiling relied on immunoSEQ multiplex PCR, and the TCRdb table lists in-frame clones only, not all of them. In the table there are about 310,000 clones, 90% of which are singletons. The sequenced sample consisted of peripheral blood. These TCRs come from a woman between 40 and 50 years old with COVID-19, enrolled during active disease.

The gene calls are TRBV5-1 and TRBJ2-2; D remains unclear. This CDR3 region has 15 residues. V was pared by 3 bases and J by 0 bases, with 9 bases between. Germline V gene sequence: CDR1 SGHRS, CDR2 YFSETQ. CDR3 sequence: CASSWSGSNTGELFF. For the CDR3, the DNA is TGCGCCAGCAGCTGGTCGGGTTCGAACACCGGGGAGCTGTTTTTT.

This chain links TRBV28 with TRBJ2-5, with TRBD1 as a possible D gene (6 bases). The ends were cut back, 2 bases at V and 0 bases at J, with 13 bases in the middle. Germline CDR1 MDHEN, CDR2 SYDVKM. There are 16 residues in the CDR3. This CDR3 is CASSLGLGGNQETQYF. In DNA form, the CDR3 reads TGTGCCAGCAGTTTAGGTCTAGGGGGAAACCAAGAGACCCAGTACTTC.

The rearrangement joins TRBV29-1 to TRBJ2-2, with D unclear. Germline V gene data show CDR1 as SQVTM and CDR2 as ANQGSEA. This CDR3 has 15 residues. V was clipped by 2 bases and J by 1 base, with 11 bases between them. The CDR3 region has the DNA TGCAGCGTTGAAAGTGGCCAGCGGAACACCGGGGAGCTGTTTTTT. This codes for CSVESGQRNTGELFF.

The V and J genes are TRBV7-9 and TRBJ2-7, with D unclear. Per the germline V gene, CDR1 is SEHNR and CDR2 is FQNEAQ (reference sequence). V shed 3 bases and J shed 2 bases, with 11 bases lying between them. CDR3 length equals 14 residues. CDR3 coding DNA: TGTGCCAGCAGCTTTCCTGGCAGTACCTACGAGCAGTACTTC. Encoded protein: CASSFPGSTYEQYF.

This sequence joins TRBV15 and TRBJ1-1, with a tentative D call TRBD1 (6 bases). V lost 3 bases, J lost 1 base, and 15 bases lay in between. The CDR3 totals 16 residues. CDR1 LNHNV and CDR2 YYDKDF come from the germline V gene (reference sequence). The CDR3 spells CATSRKLRGGNTEAFF. The CDR3 region has the DNA TGTGCCACCAGCAGGAAACTCAGGGGCGGGAACACTGAAGCTTTCTTT.

The J gene is TRBJ2-1, the V gene TRBV19; 12 bases align to TRBD2. Germline V CDR1 and CDR2: LNHDA, SQIVND (reference sequence). V gave up 5 bases and J gave up 8 bases; unmatched junction bases: 16. The CDR3 consists of 18 residues. The CDR3 loop is CASSALAGGPSENYEQFF. The CDR3 coding sequence is TGTGCCAGTAGTGCTCTAGCGGGAGGGCCCTCGGAGAACTATGAGCAGTTCTTC.

The V gene is TRBV25-1, the J gene TRBJ2-1; D unclear. With 0 bases removed from V and 9 bases from J, the gap between germline ends came to 3 bases. This CDR3 spans 11 amino acids. From germline, CDR1 is MGHDK and CDR2 SYGVNS. The CDR3: CASSEYGEQFF. The CDR3 region has the DNA TGTGCCAGCAGTGAATACGGTGAGCAGTTCTTC. Full variable domain (outside the CDR3, taken from reference TRBV25-1 and TRBJ2-1): EADIYQTPRYLVIGTGKKITLECSQTMGHDKMYWYQQDPGMELHLIHYSYGVNSTEKGDLSSESTVSRIRTEHFPLTLESARPSHTSQYLCASSEYGEQFFGPGTRLTVL.